This TCR beta chain was sequenced in a study of blood T cells in healthy people across ages. This clonotype appeared many times. V dropped 2 bases and J dropped 0; count of bases not matched to a gene: 0. The CDR3 extends over 15 amino acids. Germline CDR1 reads SGHRS; CDR2 reads YFSETQ. Primed by a sample-barcoded 5' primer and a J-beta primer mix, a second PCR proceeded for roughly 6 to 12 cycles. TCRdb reanalysed the 5' RACE reads using MiXCR and keeps one entry per CDR3 protein. The sample shows about 290,000 distinct CDR3 sequences, 25% to 30% of them seen only once. The receptor's source is a woman aged 70-85 years in good health. The sample taken for sequencing was blood. The V call is TRBV5-1, the J call TRBJ2-1; TRBD2 agrees at 9 bases. The CDR3 nucleotides read TGCGCCAGCAGCTTTAGCGGGAGCTCCTACAATGAGCAGTTCTTC. It is translated as CASSFSGSSYNEQFF. The variable domain in full, completed from reference TRBV5-1 and TRBJ2-1, reads KAGVTQTPRYLIKTRGQQVTLSCSPISGHRSVSWYQQTPGQGLQFLFEYFSETQRNKGNFPGRFSGRQFSNSRSEMNVSTLELGDSALYLCASSFSGSSYNEQFFGPGTRLTVL.